These 25 T cell receptor beta chains were sequenced from one sample in a study of T cell responses to AZD1222 COVID-19 vaccine. Sequencing used immunoSEQ multiplex PCR; TCRdb keeps in-frame clones, though not all of them. Among around 100,000 clones listed, 85% to 95% were seen once. The sample here was peripheral blood, taken on day 0 of AZD1222 vaccination. The source is an adult in good health.

The CDR3 coding sequence is TGTGCCAGCAGTTACTCGAATTTCCCCTTGGGGGAAAAACTGTTTTTT. It yields the protein CASSYSNFPLGEKLFF. This chain uses TRBV6-5 with TRBJ1-4; D gene ambiguous. V gave up 0 bases and J gave up 8 bases, with 16 bases separating them. Germline V gives CDR1 MNHEY, CDR2 SVGAGI. The CDR3 covers 16 residues.

The rearrangement links TRBV28 to TRBJ2-5; 13 bases are a match to TRBD2. The CDR3 length is 15 residues. Looked up from germline, CDR1 is MDHEN and CDR2 is SYDVKM. V trimming: 6 bases; J trimming: 2 bases; junction bases outside the gene matches: 3. The CDR3, as DNA: TGTGCCAGCAGCGTACTAGCGGGAGGGCAAGAGACCCAGTACTTC. Residues: CASSVLAGGQETQYF.

This sequence joins TRBV3-1 (or the pseudogene TRBV3-2) and TRBJ1-2, with D possibly TRBD1 on 5 matching bases. Germline V gene sequence: CDR1 LGHDT, CDR2 YNNKEL (reference sequence). V was clipped by 1 base and J by 7 bases, with 16 bases between them. This CDR3 is 15 amino acids long. The CDR3 spells CASSQVPGRTSGYTF. CDR3 in DNA: TGTGCCAGCAGCCAAGTACCAGGGCGGACGTCTGGCTACACCTTC.

The V gene is TRBV5-1, the J gene TRBJ2-7; D possibly corresponds to TRBD2 (6 bases). The V gene lost 1 base and the J gene lost 0 bases, with 11 bases spanning the gap. The CDR3 totals 15 residues. CDR1 is SGHRS, CDR2 YFSETQ, per germline. CDR3 coding DNA: TGCGCCAGCAGCTTGAATGGAGGGCTCTCCTACGAGCAGTACTTC. Translation gives CASSLNGGLSYEQYF.

The chain is built from TRBV5-8 and TRBJ1-5, with 12 bases that match TRBD1. CDR1 is SGHTS, CDR2 YDEGEE, per germline. The V and J ends lost 3 bases and 2 bases, in that order; junction bases with no gene match: 9. CDR3 length: 18 residues. The CDR3 sequence: CASSSLGDRGRGNQPQHF. CDR3 nucleotide sequence: TGTGCCAGCAGCTCCTTGGGGGACAGGGGGCGTGGCAATCAGCCCCAGCATTTT.

The rearrangement uses TRBV5-1 and TRBJ2-7; 10 bases map to TRBD1. V was pared by 4 bases and J by 3 bases, with 4 bases of the junction left unmatched. Germline CDR1 reads SGHRS; CDR2 reads YFSETQ. The CDR3 totals 14 residues. Here the CDR3 DNA reads TGCGCCAGCAGCACGGGACAGGGGAGCTACGAGCAGTACTTC. It encodes CASSTGQGSYEQYF. The full variable domain, with the rest looked up from reference TRBV5-1 and TRBJ2-7, is KAGVTQTPRYLIKTRGQQVTLSCSPISGHRSVSWYQQTPGQGLQFLFEYFSETQRNKGNFPGRFSGRQFSNSRSEMNVSTLELGDSALYLCASSTGQGSYEQYFGPGTRLTVT.

The rearrangement links TRBV6-5 to TRBJ1-5; the match to TRBD1 covers 8 bases. V lost 4 bases, J lost 7 bases, and 6 bases stayed unmatched. CDR3 size: 14 residues. CDR1 and CDR2 (germline): MNHEY, SVGAGI. CDR3 in amino acids: CASSSGQGRQPQHF. The DNA of the CDR3 is TGTGCCAGCAGTTCAGGACAGGGCAGGCAGCCCCAGCATTTT.

DNA of the CDR3: TGTGCCAGCAGTCCCGGACAGGGGGCGGAATACGAGCAGTACTTC. The encoded protein is CASSPGQGAEYEQYF. This chain links TRBV6-5 with TRBJ2-7; TRBD1 matches at 11 bases. Germline CDR1 reads MNHEY; CDR2 reads SVGAGI. The CDR3 is made up of 15 amino acids. Trimming took 5 bases from V and 4 from J; bases not matched to a gene: 7.

CDR3 coding DNA: TGTGCCACGGACAACGGCGTGCAGGAACTGTTTTTT. Residues: CATDNGVQELFF. The V gene is TRBV28, the J gene TRBJ1-4, with a tentative D call TRBD1 (5 bases). Germline assignment: CDR1 MDHEN and CDR2 SYDVKM. The CDR3 totals 12 residues. Between the trimmed V and J ends, which lost 10 bases and 12 bases, there was a span of 18 bases.

V usage is TRBV6-1 and J usage is TRBJ1-6, with D hard to call. The germline CDR1 and CDR2 sequences are MNHNS and SASEGT. This CDR3 has 14 residues. Between the trimmed V and J ends, which lost 2 bases and 9 bases, there was a span of 11 bases. The CDR3 bases are TGTGCCAGCAGTGAACCCTCCTACGGTTCACCCCTCCACTTT. Protein sequence: CASSEPSYGSPLHF.

This clone has just one count. The chain joins TRBV11-2 to TRBJ2-7, with 7 bases aligning to TRBD1. The germline V gene has CDR1 SGHAT and CDR2 FQNNGV. The V and J ends lost 0 bases and 3 bases, in that order; junction bases with no gene match: 2. The CDR3 loop spans 14 amino acids. In DNA, the CDR3 is TGTGCCAGCAGCTTAGATCCAGGGGGCTACGAGCAGTACTTC. Protein product: CASSLDPGGYEQYF.

The chain recombines TRBV6-5 with TRBJ1-4, with 8 bases that match TRBD1. The CDR3 spans 15 residues. Unmatched junction bases numbered 6, after V lost 6 bases and J lost 3 bases. In germline, CDR1 is MNHEY, CDR2 SVGAGI. CDR3 residues: CASRDREYANEKLFF. CDR3 bases: TGTGCCAGCAGGGACAGGGAGTATGCTAATGAAAAACTGTTTTTT.

This rearrangement joins TRBV7-2 to TRBJ2-5; 9 bases map to TRBD2. The V and J ends lost 8 bases and 2 bases, in that order; junction bases with no gene match: 6. The germline V gene encodes CDR1 SGHTA and CDR2 FQGNSA. The CDR3 spans 14 residues. The DNA for the CDR3 is TGTGCCAGCCGCTCGGCGGGGGGGCAAGAGACCCAGTACTTC. Translating gives CASRSAGGQETQYF.

The chain combines TRBV3-1 (or the pseudogene TRBV3-2) with TRBJ1-5; D may be TRBD1 (6 bases). V shed 4 bases and J shed 0 bases, with 16 bases lying between them. This CDR3 comprises 17 residues. The germline CDR1 and CDR2 sequences are LGHDT and YNNKEL (reference sequence). The CDR3 nucleotides are TGTGCCAGCAGCCCCGGGGGGGGCTATTATAGCAATCAGCCCCAGCATTTT. Its translation: CASSPGGGYYSNQPQHF.

J is TRBJ2-7 and V is TRBV28; 8 nucleotides match TRBD1. The V gene end was trimmed by 5 bases and the J gene end by 4 bases; junction bases not matched to a gene: 13. The length of the CDR3 is 16 residues. In germline, CDR1 is MDHEN, CDR2 SYDVKM. The CDR3 here is CASSPQGAPRPYEQYF. The CDR3 nucleotides are TGTGCCAGCAGTCCCCAGGGGGCCCCCCGTCCTTACGAGCAGTACTTC. Complete variable domain (other parts from reference TRBV28 and TRBJ2-7): DVKVTQSSRYLVKRTGEKVFLECVQDMDHENMFWYRQDPGLGLRLIYFSYDVKMKEKGDIPEGYSVSREKKERFSLILESASTNQTSMYLCASSPQGAPRPYEQYFGPGTRLTVT.

This sequence joins TRBV3-1 (or the pseudogene TRBV3-2) and TRBJ1-6; tentative D call: TRBD1 (6 bases). Germline values: CDR1 LGHDT, CDR2 YNNKEL (reference sequence). The CDR3 extends over 13 amino acids. V gave up 2 bases and J gave up 8 bases, with 7 bases separating them. In DNA form, the CDR3 reads TGTGCCAGCAGCCAAAACAGGGATTCACCCCTCCACTTT. It is translated as CASSQNRDSPLHF.

The chain employs TRBV10-1 and TRBJ2-1; 14 nucleotides line up with TRBD2. Looked up from germline, CDR1 is WNHNN and CDR2 is SYGVQD (reference sequence). The CDR3 runs 15 residues. V lost 6 bases and J lost 6; bases outside the gene matches: 4. The chain's CDR3 is CASSRGLAGGNEQFF. The CDR3 DNA is TGCGCCAGCAGCCGCGGACTAGCGGGAGGCAATGAGCAGTTCTTC.

The V gene is TRBV7-3, the J gene TRBJ2-1; 9 bases are shared with TRBD2. The CDR3 extends over 14 amino acids. Germline V gene lookup returns CDR1 SGHTA and CDR2 FQGTGA. Trimming cost V 2 bases and J 7 bases; bases outside gene matches: 3. In DNA form, the CDR3 reads TGTGCCAGCAGCTTAGCGGGAGGGGGGAATGAGCAGTTCTTC. It translates to CASSLAGGGNEQFF. Based on the CDR3 plus reference TRBV7-3 and TRBJ2-1, the full variable domain is GAGVSQTPSNKVTEKGKYVELRCDPISGHTALYWYRQSLGQGPEFLIYFQGTGAADDSGLPNDRFFAVRPEGSVSTLKIQRTERGDSAVYLCASSLAGGGNEQFFGPGTRLTVL.

This clone has only one observation. The chain employs TRBV12-3 or TRBV12-4 and TRBJ2-7; no clear D. V was pared by 0 bases and J by 1 base, with 4 bases between. This CDR3 is 13 amino acids long. The chain's CDR3 is CASSLAPSYEQYF. The CDR3 bases are TGTGCCAGCAGTTTAGCACCTTCCTACGAGCAGTACTTC.

The genes are TRBV27 and TRBJ1-2; 7 nucleotides agree with TRBD1. The V gene's germline CDR1 is MNHEY and CDR2 SMNVEV (reference sequence). The ends lost 8 bases at V and 3 bases at J; junction bases unmatched: 18. The CDR3 length is 17 residues. The CDR3 loop reads CASAGGGDSMNYYGYTF. The CDR3 nucleotides are TGTGCCAGCGCCGGCGGGGGGGACAGCATGAACTACTATGGCTACACCTTC.

The chain employs TRBV11-3 and TRBJ2-3; 9 positions agree with TRBD1. CDR1 is SGHNT, CDR2 YENEEA, per germline. V was pared by 1 base and J by 7 bases, with 6 bases of the junction left unmatched. The CDR3 length is 15 residues. The CDR3 nucleotides read TGTGCCAGCAGCTTAGGAGGGGGACAGGGAAATACGCAGTATTTT. Its translation: CASSLGGGQGNTQYF.

The rearrangement links TRBV30 to TRBJ2-5; D perhaps matches TRBD1 (6 bases). CDR3 size: 15 residues. The V and J ends lost 0 bases and 4 bases respectively, with 15 bases between them. Germline V gives CDR1 GTSNPN, CDR2 SVGIG (reference sequence). CDR3 nucleotides: TGTGCCTGGAGTGTACGAAGGGGGTGGAGAGAGACCCAGTACTTC. This gives the protein CAWSVRRGWRETQYF.

This clone was recorded only once. The V gene is TRBV9, the J gene TRBJ2-3; TRBD2 might be the D (7 bases). The germline CDR1 and CDR2 sequences are SGDLS and YYNGEE. The CDR3 spans 16 residues. Between the trimmed V and J ends, which lost 0 bases and 2 bases, there was a span of 13 bases. The CDR3 loop reads CASSVGGGTFTDTQYF. The CDR3, as DNA: TGTGCCAGCAGCGTAGGGGGAGGGACATTCACAGATACGCAGTATTTT.

The V gene is TRBV3-1 (or the pseudogene TRBV3-2), the J gene TRBJ2-1, with unresolved D. The germline V and J ends were trimmed by 3 bases and 4 bases, with 13 bases remaining between them. Germline V lookup: CDR1 LGHDT, CDR2 YNNKEL (reference sequence). CDR3 size: 15 residues. The DNA for the CDR3 is TGTGCCAGCAGCCAGGATACGGGCCATTACAATGAGCAGTTCTTC. Translated: CASSQDTGHYNEQFF.

The V and J genes are TRBV30 and TRBJ1-1, with no clear D. The germline gives CDR1 GTSNPN, CDR2 SVGIG (reference sequence). The V end lost 2 bases, the J end lost 11 bases, and 9 bases lay between the germline ends. The CDR3 has 10 residues. CDR3 sequence (DNA): TGTGCCTGGAGTCAAGGGATTGCTTTCTTT. Translating it yields CAWSQGIAFF.